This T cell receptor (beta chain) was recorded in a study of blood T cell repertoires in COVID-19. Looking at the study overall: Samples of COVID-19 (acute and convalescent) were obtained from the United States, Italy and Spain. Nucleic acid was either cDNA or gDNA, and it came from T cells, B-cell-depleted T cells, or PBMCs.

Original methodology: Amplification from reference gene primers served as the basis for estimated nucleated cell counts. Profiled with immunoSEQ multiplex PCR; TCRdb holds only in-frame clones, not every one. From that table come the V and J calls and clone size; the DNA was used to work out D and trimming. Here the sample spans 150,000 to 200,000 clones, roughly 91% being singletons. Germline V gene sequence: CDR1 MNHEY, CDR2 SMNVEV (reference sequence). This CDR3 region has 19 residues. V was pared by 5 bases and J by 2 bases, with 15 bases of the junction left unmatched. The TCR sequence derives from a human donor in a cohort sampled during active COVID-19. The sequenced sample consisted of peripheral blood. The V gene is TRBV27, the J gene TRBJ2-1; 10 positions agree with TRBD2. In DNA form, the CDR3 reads TGTGCCAGCAGTCCCTTACTAGCGGGGACTCATGGGCCCTACAATGAGCAGTTCTTC. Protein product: CASSPLLAGTHGPYNEQFF.